The 16 T cell receptor beta chains reported below all come from one sample, sequenced in a study of identical twins (dated by TCRdb to 2016 to 2017). Library preparation employed 5' RACE. Sequencing took place on an Illumina HiSeq 2000. TCRdb itself trimmed the public reads at Q25 with fastp, ran MiXCR and retained productive beta chains. Records with the same CDR3 protein are collapsed into one entry carrying the most frequent genes and DNA. For this sample there are over 550,000 distinct CDR3 sequences; 7% to 7.5% appear just once. Of the sample, roughly 1.6% is held by the ten largest clones. The same data also went into a second study, on yellow fever vaccine responses in identical twins.

Specimen: PBMCs. Receptors were obtained from a woman between 18 and 30 years old in good health.

This clonotype appeared many times. The V and J genes are TRBV12-3 or TRBV12-4 and TRBJ2-3, with D hard to call. The CDR3 contains 16 residues. V was trimmed by 0 bases and J by 0 bases, leaving 10 bases between them. The DNA of the CDR3 is TGTGCCAGCAGTTTAGCGCAGGCTCCTAGCACAGATACGCAGTATTTT. It encodes CASSLAQAPSTDTQYF.

The chain joins TRBV18 to TRBJ2-7, with unresolved D. The CDR3 loop spans 15 amino acids. The germline gives CDR1 KGHSH, CDR2 LQKENI. V was trimmed by 0 bases and J by 0 bases, leaving 9 bases between them. As DNA, the CDR3 is TGTGCCAGCTCACCACCCGGCAGCCTCTCCTACGAGCAGTACTTC. This sequence encodes CASSPPGSLSYEQYF.

This clonotype showed up just once. The chain links TRBV15 to TRBJ2-5, with unresolved D. CDR3 length: 17 residues. Trimming pared 4 bases from V and 0 bases from J, leaving 18 bases between. Germline CDR1 is LNHNV and CDR2 is YYDKDF (reference sequence). The CDR3 nucleotides are TGTGCCACCAGCACCTCAAGACGGCTGATAAACCAAGAGACCCAGTACTTC. It specifies CATSTSRRLINQETQYF.

This clonotype has at least ten counts. The chain has TRBV5-1 and TRBJ2-2, with D perhaps TRBD1 (6 bases). The CDR3 has 15 amino acids. From germline, CDR1 is SGHRS and CDR2 YFSETQ. The ends were cut back, 4 bases at V and 0 bases at J, with 10 bases in the middle. Here the CDR3 reads CASSQGQSNTGELFF. The CDR3 DNA sequence: TGCGCCAGCAGCCAAGGACAGTCGAACACCGGGGAGCTGTTTTTT.

This clonotype was counted at least ten times. The chain has TRBV2 and TRBJ1-6; D unresolved. Germline CDR1 and CDR2: SNHLY and FYNNEI. This CDR3 contains 16 residues. The V end was cut by 4 bases, the J end by 7 bases, with 17 bases between. The CDR3 protein is CASSAPGVESNSPLHF. The CDR3 DNA reads as TGTGCCAGCAGTGCCCCAGGCGTCGAGTCGAATTCACCCCTCCACTTT. Full variable domain (rest looked up from reference TRBV2 and TRBJ1-6): EPEVTQTPSHQVTQMGQEVILRCVPISNHLYFYWYRQILGQKVEFLVSFYNNEISEKSEIFDDQFSVERPDGSNFTLKIRSTKLEDSAMYFCASSAPGVESNSPLHFGNGTRLTVT.

This clonotype showed up just a few times. The rearrangement uses TRBV6-1 and TRBJ1-4; the D gene is possibly TRBD1 (5 bases). Germline V gene data show CDR1 as MNHNS and CDR2 as SASEGT. The V end was cut by 6 bases, the J end by 7 bases, with 12 bases between. There are 13 residues in the CDR3. In nucleotides, the CDR3 is TGTGCCAGCAGGAAAGGGGCTTCTGAAAAACTGTTTTTT. It yields the protein CASRKGASEKLFF.

This clonotype was detected ten times or more. The chain links TRBV12-3 or TRBV12-4 to TRBJ2-5, with D perhaps matching TRBD2 (6 bases). The CDR3 loop spans 16 amino acids. Trimming shortened V by 4 bases and J by 5 bases, and 20 bases separated the two germline ends. DNA of the CDR3: TGTGCCAGCAGTTCGGTTGCGGGGCTATTGGGGGAGACCCAGTACTTC. Protein product: CASSSVAGLLGETQYF.

This clonotype was observed at least ten times. The rearrangement joins TRBV4-1 to TRBJ2-1; the match to TRBD1 covers 8 bases. The CDR3 contains 18 residues. Germline values: CDR1 MGHRA, CDR2 YSYEKL. After removal of 4 bases from V and 7 bases from J, the junction contained 18 bases not matched to a gene. The DNA for the CDR3 is TGCGCCAGCAGCCTCCCTACTCATCAGACAGGGGTGGGGAATGAGCAGTTCTTC. Amino acid sequence: CASSLPTHQTGVGNEQFF.

In its sample, this clonotype was seen a few times. This rearrangement joins TRBV20-1 to TRBJ1-6; D may be TRBD1 (6 bases). The ends were cut back, 5 bases at V and 8 bases at J, with 19 bases in the middle. Germline assignment: CDR1 DFQATT and CDR2 SNEGSKA (reference sequence). The CDR3 length is 15 residues. The CDR3 here is CSAVYQGTGHSPLHF. CDR3 nucleotides: TGCAGTGCTGTTTACCAGGGTACAGGGCATTCACCCCTCCACTTT.

This clonotype was seen ten or more times. The CDR3 region has the DNA TGCAGCCTAGGGACTCACAGGGAGCCCAGTGAGCAGTTCTTC. Its protein product is CSLGTHREPSEQFF. This sequence joins TRBV29-1 and TRBJ2-1; D might be TRBD1 or TRBD2, each matching 6 bases. This CDR3 has 14 amino acids. V lost 8 bases and J lost 9, with 23 bases in between. CDR1 and CDR2 from the germline V gene are SQVTM and ANQGSEA.

This clonotype has at least ten counts. The chain carries TRBV6-2 or TRBV6-3 and TRBJ2-1, with 8 nucleotides matching TRBD2. In germline, CDR1 is MNHEY, CDR2 SVGEGT. This CDR3 region has 14 residues. The V and J ends lost 3 bases and 7 bases, in that order; junction bases with no gene match: 5. The CDR3 sequence: CASSYKREWNEQFF. The CDR3 coding sequence is TGTGCCAGCAGTTATAAGCGGGAGTGGAATGAGCAGTTCTTC.

This clonotype was detected ten times or more. CDR3 nucleotides: TGCAGTGCTAGTACTGAGGAATATGAGCAGTTCTTC. Translating gives CSASTEEYEQFF. The chain joins TRBV20-1 to TRBJ2-1; D is ambiguous. CDR3 size: 12 residues. Germline loops: CDR1 DFQATT, CDR2 SNEGSKA (reference sequence). V shed 3 bases and J shed 8 bases, with 11 bases lying between them.

This clonotype appeared many times. The chain recombines TRBV28 with TRBJ2-5; D uncertain. CDR1 is MDHEN, CDR2 SYDVKM, per germline. V lost 3 bases and J lost 3, with 8 bases in between. The CDR3 is 13 residues long. The CDR3 reads CASSFDWKETQYF. As DNA, the CDR3 is TGTGCCAGCAGTTTCGACTGGAAAGAGACCCAGTACTTC.

This sequence joins TRBV20-1 and TRBJ2-1, with TRBD2 matching over 12 bases. This CDR3 comprises 17 residues. The V gene end was trimmed by 6 bases and the J gene end by 4 bases; junction bases not matched to a gene: 13. CDR1 DFQATT and CDR2 SNEGSKA come from the germline V gene (reference sequence). This CDR3 reads CSASSRASGGDYNEQFF. CDR3 DNA sequence: TGCAGTGCCAGCTCTCGGGCTAGCGGGGGGGATTACAATGAGCAGTTCTTC.

In this sample, this clonotype turned up many times. The chain uses TRBV11-2 and TRBJ2-3; D not certain. Germline-derived CDR1 and CDR2 are SGHAT and FQNNGV. V was clipped by 3 bases and J by 3 bases, with 7 bases between them. The CDR3 length is 13 residues. The CDR3 reads CASSLGYTDTQYF. CDR3 DNA: TGTGCCAGCAGCTTGGGCTATACAGATACGCAGTATTTT.

The sample holds a few counts of this clonotype. J is TRBJ2-3 and V is TRBV25-1; 10 bases fit TRBD2. Unmatched junction bases numbered 15, after V lost 6 bases and J lost 6 bases. The CDR3 sequence is 17 residues long. The germline gives CDR1 MGHDK, CDR2 SYGVNS. The CDR3 reads CASSGTVLSGGFDTQYF. For the CDR3, the DNA is TGTGCCAGCAGCGGGACAGTTCTTAGCGGGGGGTTTGATACGCAGTATTTT.